This T cell receptor (beta chain) emerged from a study of shared clonotypes between healthy human individuals. Overall study findings and caveats: The expectation was that sequencing depth would affect clonotype sharing among donors. A reduction in generation probabilities was seen for non-shared clonotypes relative to those shared by all four donors.

In the case of this clone: Antigen specificity is unknown.

The CDR3 is made up of 13 amino acids. With 5 bases removed from V and 2 bases from J, the gap between germline ends came to 8 bases. The V gene's germline CDR1 is MRHNA and CDR2 SNTAGT. Original data processing: Without quality scores, immunoSEQ junctional reads could not be filtered like full-length reads. Produced via immunoSEQ multiplex PCR; TCRdb's table is partial and in-frame only. That table gives V, J and clone size, and the DNA gave D and trimming. The sample includes about 770,000 clones, 72% of them seen just once. This rearrangement joins TRBV6-4 to TRBJ2-3; perhaps TRBD2 as D (5 bases). This TCR was sampled from a woman in her twenties or thirties in good health. Material: memory CD4+ T cells sorted from blood. Noted subset: CD45RA-negative fraction. The CDR3 sequence: CASSSDYTDTQYF. The CDR3 coding sequence is TGTGCCAGCAGTAGCGACTACACAGATACGCAGTATTTT.